Listed below are T cell receptor beta chains from one sample, sequenced in a study of T-cell memory formation after mild COVID-19. TCRdb analysed the 5' RACE reads with MiXCR anew, one entry per CDR3 protein. The table has more than 300,000 distinct CDR3 sequences, 20% to 25% seen once. Sample: PBMCs or a T cell subset sorted from them (not recorded which). Receptors were obtained from a young man who had mild COVID-19 (a few samples of this study predate the infection). Cell type and time point are not known. Both conserved end residues are part of each CDR3. Rows give clone size only sometimes, using once, few, many, or a class for an expanded clone.

J gene,clone size,V gene,CDR3 protein
TRBJ2-3,few,TRBV28,CASSLLVGRTDTQYF
TRBJ1-2,-,TRBV14,CASSPWEFYGYTF
TRBJ1-3,few,TRBV7-2,CASSSRGGNTIYF
TRBJ2-3,-,TRBV6-6,CASTRTGTSGGGTQYF
TRBJ2-3,-,TRBV29-1,CSVDGTSGGPHTDTQYF
TRBJ2-3,-,TRBV5-4,CASSSTTSGGYTDTQYF
TRBJ2-7,few,TRBV2,CASSDKVSYEQYF
TRBJ2-7,few,TRBV7-6,CASSLKSSGLTYEQYF
TRBJ2-1,-,TRBV7-2,CASSLSQAGGPNEQFF
TRBJ2-5,-,TRBV24-1,CATSDPGTGEETQYF
TRBJ1-2,-,TRBV27,CASSWGPSYGYTF
TRBJ2-5,-,TRBV3-1,CASSQGWKHEETQYF
TRBJ2-2,-,TRBV9,CASSGLAGGELFF
TRBJ1-6,few,TRBV7-2,CASSPGAGPGSPLHF
TRBJ2-5,-,TRBV6-2/TRBV6-3,CASRGVMWTETQYF
TRBJ2-3,-,TRBV24-1,CATSDFGGADTQYF
TRBJ2-3,-,TRBV5-1,CASSGGSVVRDTQYF
TRBJ1-1,few,TRBV5-1,CASGSGGYTEAFF
TRBJ2-5,-,TRBV7-8,CASSPLDVQYF
TRBJ2-1,-,TRBV9,CASSTQGAVYNEQFF
TRBJ2-1,-,TRBV12-3/TRBV12-4,CASSLPGQGGLEQFF
TRBJ2-7,-,TRBV7-2,CASSLTSGSSYEQYF
TRBJ2-1,-,TRBV4-3,CASSQDFMLYEQFF
TRBJ2-5,few,TRBV20-1,CSARDRKGQETQYF
TRBJ2-7,-,TRBV5-1,CASSPGLRDSTYEQYF
TRBJ2-1,-,TRBV7-9,CASSFSGRVNEQFF